These 20 T cell receptor beta chains originate from one sample sequenced in a study of T cell responses to AZD1222 COVID-19 vaccine. Sequenced by immunoSEQ multiplex PCR; TCRdb stores in-frame clones only, minus some. The sample records about 160,000 clones, more than 85% being singletons. The material was peripheral blood, obtained 28 days after the second AZD1222 dose. These receptors all come from an adult who received the AZD1222 COVID-19 vaccine.

This chain links TRBV12-3 or TRBV12-4 with TRBJ1-1; a weak D match, TRBD1 (6 bases). Trimming removed 3 bases from V and 8 bases from J, with 13 bases in between. This CDR3 is built from 13 residues. As DNA, the CDR3 is TGTGCCAGCAGTTTGGGGACAACAGGAGAAGCTTTCTTT. It encodes CASSLGTTGEAFF.

The chain carries TRBV19 and TRBJ1-5, with TRBD1 as a possible D gene (6 bases). The germline V gene has CDR1 LNHDA and CDR2 SQIVND (reference sequence). The germline V and J ends were trimmed by 3 bases and 3 bases, with 9 bases remaining between them. This CDR3 has 14 residues. The CDR3 here is CASSMDSYNQPQHF. The CDR3 bases are TGTGCCAGTAGTATGGACAGTTACAATCAGCCCCAGCATTTT.

The V call is TRBV5-4, the J call TRBJ2-1; possible D gene TRBD1, 5 bases. The length of the CDR3 is 13 residues. In germline, CDR1 is SGHNT, CDR2 YYREEE (reference sequence). Between the trimmed V and J ends, which lost 5 bases and 8 bases, there was a span of 14 bases. CDR3 DNA: TGTGCCAGCAGTAAATTACAACAGGATGAGCAGTTCTTC. The encoded protein is CASSKLQQDEQFF.

This clone was observed once. The chain joins TRBV27 to TRBJ1-1; 12 bases agree with TRBD1. In germline, CDR1 is MNHEY, CDR2 SMNVEV (reference sequence). J gave up 5 bases and V 4 bases, and 8 bases lay outside the gene matches. The CDR3 totals 16 residues. This CDR3 reads CASSSPGQGAWTEAFF. DNA for the CDR3: TGTGCCAGCAGTTCACCGGGACAGGGGGCTTGGACTGAAGCTTTCTTT.

The chain recombines TRBV10-3 with TRBJ1-1; the D gene is possibly TRBD1 (5 bases). The germline V gene has CDR1 ENHRY and CDR2 SYGVKD. V was trimmed by 0 bases and J by 8 bases, leaving 7 bases between them. The length of the CDR3 is 12 residues. In DNA form, the CDR3 reads TGTGCCATCAGTGAGTCGACAGAGGAAGCTTTCTTT. Its protein is CAISESTEEAFF.

J is TRBJ2-4 and V is TRBV7-2; D might be TRBD2 (6 bases). Per germline, CDR1 SGHTA and CDR2 FQGNSA. The CDR3 length is 15 residues. V gave up 2 bases and J gave up 16 bases, with 24 bases separating them. CDR3 protein: CASSLTSGRDSPSYF. In DNA, the CDR3 is TGTGCCAGCAGCTTAACCTCAGGAAGGGACTCCCCGTCATACTTC.

The chain joins TRBV5-1 to TRBJ2-1; D is possibly TRBD1 (6 bases). In germline, CDR1 is SGHRS, CDR2 YFSETQ. This CDR3 comprises 13 residues. Trimming stripped 2 bases from V and 6 bases from J, with 9 bases between. This CDR3 reads CASSLDRTNEQFF. DNA for the CDR3: TGCGCCAGCAGCTTAGACAGGACCAATGAGCAGTTCTTC.

The gene calls are TRBV27 and TRBJ1-1, with D hard to call. The CDR3 contains 13 residues. Trimming shortened V by 6 bases and J by 1 base, and 9 bases separated the two germline ends. In germline, CDR1 is MNHEY, CDR2 SMNVEV (reference sequence). The CDR3 DNA sequence: TGTGCCAGCAGCACCCTGGGGAACACTGAAGCTTTCTTT. This encodes CASSTLGNTEAFF.

Only a few counts were recorded for this clone. The J gene is TRBJ1-1, the V gene TRBV28, with a weak D call TRBD1 (6 bases). The CDR3 is 11 amino acids. V lost 6 bases and J 9 bases, leaving 11 bases between the germline ends. CDR1 and CDR2 (germline): MDHEN, SYDVKM. CDR3 amino acids: CASRLGGQAFF. CDR3 in DNA: TGTGCCAGCAGGCTAGGGGGGCAAGCTTTCTTT.

The V gene is TRBV5-1, the J gene TRBJ2-1, with 11 bases lining up with TRBD2. This CDR3 has 15 residues. Germline V gene lookup returns CDR1 SGHRS and CDR2 YFSETQ. Trimming took 2 bases from V and 5 from J; bases not matched to a gene: 3. CDR3 sequence: CASSFGTSGDNEQFF. Here the CDR3 DNA reads TGCGCCAGCAGCTTCGGGACTAGCGGTGACAATGAGCAGTTCTTC.

The chain carries TRBV12-3 or TRBV12-4 and TRBJ1-4, with unresolved D. V dropped 4 bases and J dropped 0 bases, with 3 bases sitting between them. This CDR3 is built from 13 residues. The CDR3 protein is CASSWTTNEKLFF. In DNA form, the CDR3 reads TGTGCCAGCAGTTGGACAACTAATGAAAAACTGTTTTTT.

This clone was seen a single time. The chain employs TRBV6-2 or TRBV6-3 and TRBJ2-7; TRBD1 aligns across 7 bases. V lost 2 bases to trimming and J lost 1 base; unmatched junction nucleotides: 2. From germline, CDR1 is MNHEY and CDR2 SVGEGT. CDR3 size: 14 residues. The CDR3 DNA sequence: TGTGCCAGCAGTTACCGGGACAGTTCCTACGAGCAGTACTTC. Residues: CASSYRDSSYEQYF.

The chain links TRBV23-1 to TRBJ2-2; 10 nucleotides align to TRBD2. TRBV23-1 is treated as an ORF (open reading frame) with a function not yet certain. This CDR3 contains 16 residues. V shed 6 bases and J 5 bases; nucleotides not matched to a gene: 9. The CDR3: CASSRTSGGGTGELFF. The CDR3, as DNA: TGCGCCAGCAGCCGGACTAGCGGAGGCGGGACCGGGGAGCTGTTTTTT.

The rearrangement uses TRBV19 and TRBJ2-1; 10 nucleotides match TRBD2. CDR1 LNHDA and CDR2 SQIVND come from the germline V gene (reference sequence). The CDR3 is made up of 14 amino acids. With V trimmed by 6 bases and J by 7 bases, 6 bases remained unmatched. The CDR3 DNA reads as TGTGCCAGTAGCCCCAGCGGGAGGGGGAATGAGCAGTTCTTC. This sequence encodes CASSPSGRGNEQFF.

V is TRBV2 and J is TRBJ1-2; possible D gene TRBD1, 5 bases. V lost 6 bases and J 0 bases, leaving 14 bases between the germline ends. Germline CDR1 reads SNHLY; CDR2 reads FYNNEI. The CDR3 consists of 15 residues. The CDR3 here is CASSRDGFPNYGYTF. CDR3 sequence (DNA): TGTGCCAGCAGCAGGGACGGATTTCCTAACTATGGCTACACCTTC.

The gene calls are TRBV11-3 and TRBJ2-5; unclear D gene. The CDR3 runs 14 residues. CDR1 SGHNT and CDR2 YENEEA come from the germline V gene. V lost 3 bases and J lost 0, with 8 bases in between. CDR3 residues: CASSFTVHQETQYF. CDR3 nucleotides: TGTGCCAGCAGCTTTACCGTCCACCAAGAGACCCAGTACTTC.

CDR3 nucleotides: TGCAGCGCGAGACTAGCGGAAAAATACGAGCAGTACTTC. Residues: CSARLAEKYEQYF. The rearrangement links TRBV29-1 to TRBJ2-7; 9 bases match TRBD2. Germline assignment: CDR1 SQVTM and CDR2 ANQGSEA. V lost 7 bases to trimming and J lost 4 bases; unmatched junction nucleotides: 8. This CDR3 is built from 13 residues.

The chain links TRBV5-1 to TRBJ1-3; D not certain. Germline CDR1 and CDR2: SGHRS and YFSETQ. The germline V and J ends were trimmed by 4 bases and 2 bases, with 10 bases remaining between them. This CDR3 contains 14 residues. The CDR3 DNA is TGCGCCAGCAGCCTTATCTCACCTGGAAACACCATATATTTT. It specifies CASSLISPGNTIYF.

This clone was found once. The V gene is TRBV9, the J gene TRBJ2-1; no reliable D call. CDR1 and CDR2 (germline): SGDLS, YYNGEE. Trimming took 0 bases from V and 5 from J, leaving 0 bases between them. This CDR3 comprises 11 residues. CDR3 bases: TGTGCCAGCAGCGTAGACAATGAGCAGTTCTTC. This encodes CASSVDNEQFF.

The chain couples TRBV11-3 to TRBJ1-1; possible D gene TRBD1, 5 bases. This CDR3 has 14 residues. CDR1 and CDR2 (germline): SGHNT, YENEEA. Trimming took 1 base from V and 5 from J, leaving 11 bases between them. CDR3 coding DNA: TGTGCCAGCAGCTTAGGAGGGGATCTGACTGAAGCTTTCTTT. The encoded protein is CASSLGGDLTEAFF.